The present entry profiles one T cell receptor beta chain with its context. It has no known antigen specificity. No much larger clone is present one base from it, and per-base qualities are unavailable. A patient counted as having stable Graves' hyperthyroidism if no progression to ophthalmopathy occurred over 18 months of follow-up. The hyperthyroidism patients were between 18 and 65 years old and newly diagnosed, with a disease duration of less than 2 months. The study excluded patients with uncontrolled infections, other autoimmune diseases, pregnancy or lactation. Diagnoses relied on clinical symptoms, serum thyroxine and TRAb, thyroid ultrasound and orbital computed tomography. PBMCs were isolated from more than 8 ml of fresh peripheral blood by Ficoll-Paque density gradient centrifugation. Total RNA was extracted using Trizol reagent, and RNA quality was assessed on an Agilent 2100 Bioanalyzer.

Amplification of TCR beta CDR3 regions was carried out from RNA transcripts. A first-round RT-PCR of the TCR CDR3 used the HTBI primer set with the Qiagen OneStep RT-PCR kit. A second multiplex PCR round built the libraries, followed by size selection and purification. Sequencing of the libraries was done on an Illumina HiSeq2000 using paired-end 100 bp reads. On the study's bioinformatics: SOAPnuke was used to process the raw data, with reads discarded if the reads contained adapters or uncalled bases, had a mean Phred below 15, or lacked an exact constant-primer or identifier match. High-quality paired reads were merged with COPE v1.2.5, and unique nucleotide sequences were defined as clonotypes. Clonotypes were aligned to IMGT TRBV, TRBD and TRBJ reference segments using MiTCR v1.1. The analysis included only V-J combinations with a frequency above 0.0001, which together covered more than 98% of the repertoires. The TCS score was defined as F50 (clonal expansion) divided by E x V (chaos), with BLOSUM62-based TCRdist calculated between CDR3 peptides within each V-J. Welch's t-statistics and random forest reduced several hundred V-J features to roughly 13, which were used in a naive Bayes classifier (R e1071). The raw public reads went through TCRdb reprocessing: fastp at Q25, MiXCR clone calling, in-frame beta chains kept. Identical CDR3 proteins give one entry, which carries the most common genes and DNA. These V and J calls derive from TCRdb rather than the authors' analysis. Within this sample are 250,000 to 350,000 distinct CDR3 sequences, with roughly 15% of them counted one time only. The ten most abundant clones make up around 34% of the sample.

This sample stems from a study of T cells in Graves' hyperthyroidism and ophthalmopathy (dated by TCRdb to between 2017 and 2020). Looking at the study overall: Peripheral blood samples were taken at the time of initial diagnosis, prior to any treatment. Following sampling, methimazole starting at 30 mg daily was given to hyperthyroidism patients, and high-dose intravenous methylprednisolone was given to ophthalmopathy patients. To identify TCR V-J signatures that set the groups apart, the researchers used a discovery cohort of more than 95 patients, made up of 43 with Graves' ophthalmopathy and about 59 with stable Graves' hyperthyroidism. Prospective prediction of ophthalmopathy was tested in an independent validation cohort consisting of fewer than 20 hyperthyroidism patients and more than 15 patients who later progressed to ophthalmopathy. The approximately 95 discovery patients were divided at random into training and test sets in a 7:3 ratio. The paper reports TCR Vbeta CDR3 sequencing of 135 peripheral blood samples: fewer than 50 ophthalmopathy, fewer than 80 hyperthyroidism and approximately 17 progressor patients. In addition, the study compared T-cell repertoires in thyroid tissue and in blood from six Graves' hyperthyroidism patients.

Broad study findings and their caveats: Sample size was not statistically predetermined, and blinding of investigators to group allocation was not performed. Blood samples also contained most of the expanded thyroid clonotypes (frequency above 0.001), which suggests that blood repertoires may reflect thyroid immune responses. During validation, the model predicted progression to ophthalmopathy a median of approximately six months ahead of onset, with almost 71% sensitivity and almost 75% specificity. Ophthalmopathy was separated from stable hyperthyroidism by a 13 V-J signature model, with 85% to 90% sensitivity and about 81% specificity obtained in cross-validation and 80%/75% obtained in testing.

The CDR3 spans 14 residues, from the cysteine through the phenylalanine. Only CDR3 DNA is held: 42 bases, read in frame from base 1. V sheds 3 bases and J sheds 2 bases, leaving 9 bases between their ends. The germline V gene supplies CDR1 SNHLY and CDR2 FYNNEI. The rearrangement joined TRBV2 to TRBJ2-3, with the identity of the D gene unclear. Sequencing input: blood. The TCR was taken from a man aged 25-45 years with Graves' hyperthyroidism. Read as DNA, the sequence is TGTGCCAGCAGTGACATGGCTTCCACAGATACGCAGTATTTT. This gives the protein CASSDMASTDTQYF.